This T cell receptor beta chain was sequenced during a study of human T cells and chemical hapten exposure. Points from the study as a whole: Expanded TCRs produced significantly more large CDR3 similarity clusters than controls did.

During construction of the library, unique molecular identifiers were attached to individual cDNA molecules for quantitative, reproducible TCR counting. Using its own MiXCR run on the RACE reads, TCRdb lists one record per CDR3 protein. This sample has about 94,000 distinct CDR3 sequences; 9.3% occur once, and the top ten carry approximately 2.2%. In the case of this clonotype: Its antigen is currently unknown.

J gave up 1 base and V 3 bases, and 7 bases lay outside the gene matches. The V gene's germline CDR1 is SGHVS and CDR2 FNYEAQ. The CDR3 contains 18 residues. The time point here: patch test 2, 6 weeks after DPC sensitization. Indicated treatment: therapeutic diphenylcyclopropenone sensitization with weekly scalp DPC. V usage is TRBV7-6 and J usage is TRBJ2-1, with 12 bases lining up with TRBD2. The sequence came from a woman aged 40 to 49 with alopecia areata. Some clones in this sample may be carry-over from other donors' samples. The sample in question was whole blood, obtained in connection with sensitization to the hapten diphenylcyclopropenone (DPC). The CDR3 reads CASSLELAGGKSYNEQFF. CDR3 in DNA: TGTGCCAGCAGCTTGGAACTAGCGGGAGGAAAGTCCTACAATGAGCAGTTCTTC. Complete variable domain (other parts from reference TRBV7-6 and TRBJ2-1): GAGVSQSPRYKVTKRGQDVALRCDPISGHVSLYWYRQALGQGPEFLTYFNYEAQQDKSGLPNDRFSAERPEGSISTLTIQRTEQRDSAMYRCASSLELAGGKSYNEQFFGPGTRLTVL.